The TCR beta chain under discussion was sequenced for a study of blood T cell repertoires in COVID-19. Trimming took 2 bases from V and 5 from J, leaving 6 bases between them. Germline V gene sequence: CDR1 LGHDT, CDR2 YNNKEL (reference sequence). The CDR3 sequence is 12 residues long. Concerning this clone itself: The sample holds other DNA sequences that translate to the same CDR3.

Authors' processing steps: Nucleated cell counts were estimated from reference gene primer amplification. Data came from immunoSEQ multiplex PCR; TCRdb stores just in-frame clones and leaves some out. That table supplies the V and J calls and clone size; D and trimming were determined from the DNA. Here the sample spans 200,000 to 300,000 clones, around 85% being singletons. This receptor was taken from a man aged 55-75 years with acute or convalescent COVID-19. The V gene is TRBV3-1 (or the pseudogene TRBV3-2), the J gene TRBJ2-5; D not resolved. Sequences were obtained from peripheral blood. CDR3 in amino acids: CASSQLRETQYF. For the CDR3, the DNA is TGTGCCAGCAGCCAATTGAGGGAGACCCAGTACTTC.